The 23 T cell receptor beta chains in this list originate from one sample, sequenced in a study of blood T cell repertoires in COVID-19. Produced via immunoSEQ multiplex PCR; TCRdb's table is partial and in-frame only. The profile shows 60,000 to 75,000 clones, about 83% of them singletons. The sequencing input was peripheral blood. The source is a human donor in a cohort sampled during active COVID-19.

The V and J genes are TRBV3-1 (or the pseudogene TRBV3-2) and TRBJ2-7; D gene unclear. Trimming cost V 4 bases and J 5 bases, with 15 bases left between them. The CDR3 has 14 amino acids. Germline V gives CDR1 LGHDT, CDR2 YNNKEL (reference sequence). CDR3 DNA: TGTGCCAGCAGCCCCAGGCCGAGCCTCCACGAGCAGTACTTC. It yields the protein CASSPRPSLHEQYF.

This sequence joins TRBV18 and TRBJ2-2, with a tentative D call TRBD1 (6 bases). Trimming cost V 5 bases and J 2 bases, with 12 bases left between them. Looked up from germline, CDR1 is KGHSH and CDR2 is LQKENI. The CDR3 spans 15 residues. Written as DNA, the CDR3 is TGTGCCAGCTCAGCCGGGACAATCAACACCGGGGAGCTGTTTTTT. This encodes CASSAGTINTGELFF.

The gene calls are TRBV24-1 and TRBJ2-1; D ambiguous. Germline CDR1 reads KGHDR; CDR2 reads SFDVKD. The CDR3 consists of 12 residues. Trimming removed 3 bases at V and 9 bases at J, with 8 bases between. The CDR3 DNA sequence: TGTGCCACCAGTGATCCCAGAAGTGAGCAGTTCTTC. It encodes CATSDPRSEQFF.

A single count supports this clone. The chain carries TRBV5-4 and TRBJ2-1, with TRBD1 matching over 7 bases. The germline V gene encodes CDR1 SGHNT and CDR2 YYREEE (reference sequence). Trimming took 4 bases from V and 6 from J; bases not matched to a gene: 10. The CDR3 covers 15 residues. The CDR3 region is CASSADRVFSNEQFF. As DNA, the CDR3 is TGTGCCAGCAGCGCTGACAGGGTCTTCTCCAATGAGCAGTTCTTC.

This chain connects TRBV4-1 to TRBJ1-2; 7 positions match TRBD1. This CDR3 is built from 16 residues. V shed 3 bases and J 8 bases; nucleotides not matched to a gene: 15. Germline assignment: CDR1 MGHRA and CDR2 YSYEKL. In DNA form, the CDR3 reads TGCGCCAGCAGCCAGCCTAAACGGGACAGCACACAGGGCTACACCTTC. Its translation: CASSQPKRDSTQGYTF.

V and J are TRBV28 and TRBJ1-3; the D gene is possibly TRBD1 (5 bases). Germline V CDR1 and CDR2: MDHEN, SYDVKM. Trimming left V 10 bases short and J 2 bases short, with 12 bases between. The CDR3 is 13 amino acids. This CDR3 is CATYLTAGNTIYF. DNA for the CDR3: TGTGCCACCTACTTGACAGCTGGAAACACCATATATTTT. The whole variable domain, filled in from reference TRBV28 and TRBJ1-3, reads DVKVTQSSRYLVKRTGEKVFLECVQDMDHENMFWYRQDPGLGLRLIYFSYDVKMKEKGDIPEGYSVSREKKERFSLILESASTNQTSMYLCATYLTAGNTIYFGEGSWLTVV.

This chain connects TRBV11-1 to TRBJ2-3; 8 bases are shared with TRBD2. Germline-derived CDR1 and CDR2 are SGHAT and FQDESV (reference sequence). The CDR3 extends over 16 amino acids. The trim removed 4 bases at V and 4 bases at J, leaving 10 bases unmatched. Here the CDR3 reads CASSSPISGAPDTQYF. The CDR3 DNA reads TGTGCCAGCAGCTCCCCCATTAGCGGGGCCCCAGATACGCAGTATTTT.

This chain connects TRBV7-9 to TRBJ1-2, with D possibly matching TRBD1 (6 bases). This CDR3 is built from 15 residues. With 5 bases removed from V and 3 bases from J, the gap between germline ends came to 16 bases. Germline V lookup: CDR1 SEHNR, CDR2 FQNEAQ (reference sequence). This chain's CDR3 is CASSPLQGADYGYTF. CDR3 DNA: TGTGCCAGCAGCCCCTTACAGGGTGCCGACTATGGCTACACCTTC.

The table lists this clone with a few counts. This chain joins TRBV9 and TRBJ2-1; 16 bases agree with TRBD2. The germline CDR1 and CDR2 sequences are SGDLS and YYNGEE. CDR3 size: 15 residues. Losses at the gene ends were 4 bases for V and 7 bases for J; bases not matched to a gene: 2. For the CDR3, the DNA is TGTGCCAGCAGCTTGGGACTAGCGGGAGGGAATGAGCAGTTCTTC. Translating it yields CASSLGLAGGNEQFF. The variable domain in full, with the rest retrieved from reference TRBV9 and TRBJ2-1, is DSGVTQTPKHLITATGQRVTLRCSPRSGDLSVYWYQQSLDQGLQFLIQYYNGEERAKGNILERFSAQQFPDLHSELNLSSLELGDSALYFCASSLGLAGGNEQFFGPGTRLTVL.

V is TRBV15 and J is TRBJ2-2; possible D gene TRBD1, 7 bases. This CDR3 spans 13 amino acids. V was shortened by 8 bases and J by 5 bases, with 12 bases between the two germline ends. Germline V gene data show CDR1 as LNHNV and CDR2 as YYDKDF (reference sequence). The CDR3 loop reads CATRQGGTGELFF. CDR3 DNA sequence: TGTGCCACCCGACAGGGAGGTACCGGGGAGCTGTTTTTT.

The chain recombines TRBV5-6 with TRBJ2-7; TRBD2 aligns across 8 bases. Germline CDR1 and CDR2: SGHDT and YYEEEE. J lost 6 bases, V lost 0 bases, and 5 bases had no gene match. This CDR3 is built from 14 residues. The CDR3, as DNA: TGTGCCAGCAGCTTGGCGGGAGGGCCAACCGAGCAGTACTTC. Amino acids: CASSLAGGPTEQYF. The variable domain in full, with the rest retrieved from reference TRBV5-6 and TRBJ2-7, is DAGVTQSPTHLIKTRGQQVTLRCSPKSGHDTVSWYQQALGQGPQFIFQYYEEEERQRGNFPDRFSGHQFPNYSSELNVNALLLGDSALYLCASSLAGGPTEQYFGPGTRLTVT.

This clone is medium-sized within its sample. The rearrangement joins TRBV5-1 to TRBJ1-1, with D unresolved. The CDR3 has 14 residues. The germline CDR1 and CDR2 sequences are SGHRS and YFSETQ. V shed 4 bases and J shed 2 bases, with 12 bases lying between them. The CDR3 bases are TGCGCCAGCAGCCTCCGGGATCAAAACACTGAAGCTTTCTTT. It encodes CASSLRDQNTEAFF.

This chain connects TRBV24-1 to TRBJ2-7; TRBD1 aligns across 8 bases. Germline assignment: CDR1 KGHDR and CDR2 SFDVKD. With V trimmed by 5 bases and J by 0 bases, 17 bases remained unmatched. This CDR3 has 19 amino acids. In DNA form, the CDR3 reads TGTGCCACCAGTGTTGAGGGGGGACAGGACCGGGTCCGCTCCTACGAGCAGTACTTC. It yields the protein CATSVEGGQDRVRSYEQYF.

The rearrangement uses TRBV28 and TRBJ2-7; 10 bases line up with TRBD1. This CDR3 spans 15 amino acids. The germline V gene encodes CDR1 MDHEN and CDR2 SYDVKM. V was clipped by 5 bases and J by 6 bases; unmatched bases: 10. The CDR3 sequence: CASSIGTGERGEQYF. Written as DNA, the CDR3 is TGTGCCAGCAGTATCGGGACAGGGGAAAGGGGCGAGCAGTACTTC.

With respect to this clone: A read error may produce the germline difference seen at one junction end. The chain combines TRBV6-6 with TRBJ1-6; a weak D match, TRBD1 (6 bases). CDR3 length: 18 residues. In germline, CDR1 is MNHNY, CDR2 SVGAGI (reference sequence). CDR3 region: CASSQFHGGASDNSPLHF. CDR3 sequence (DNA): TGTGCCAGCAGTCAATTTCACGGGGGGGCCTCCGATAATTCACCCCTCCACTTT.

The CDR3 protein is CASSLTSTGAGGYTF. The CDR3 bases are TGCGCCAGCAGCTTGACCTCGACAGGGGCCGGAGGCTACACCTTC. This chain uses TRBV5-1 with TRBJ1-2; 8 nucleotides line up with TRBD1. The germline CDR1 and CDR2 sequences are SGHRS and YFSETQ. The CDR3 is made up of 15 amino acids. Trimming removed 1 base from V and 8 bases from J; junction bases left unmatched: 10.

The chain employs TRBV19 and TRBJ1-5, with a possible D match to TRBD1 (6 bases). CDR1 is LNHDA, CDR2 SQIVND, per germline (reference sequence). The CDR3 length is 16 residues. Trimming cost V 10 bases and J 0 bases, with 19 bases left between them. Here the CDR3 DNA reads TGTGCCACCAACACAGGGCCGGTAAATAGCAATCAGCCCCAGCATTTT. It yields the protein CATNTGPVNSNQPQHF. The full variable domain, completed using reference TRBV19 and TRBJ1-5, is DGGITQSPKYLFRKEGQNVTLSCEQNLNHDAMYWYRQDPGQGLRLIYYSQIVNDFQKGDIAEGYSVSREKKESFPLTVTSAQKNPTAFYLCATNTGPVNSNQPQHFGDGTRLSIL.

This clone counts as medium-sized (0.01 to 0.1%). The chain employs TRBV27 and TRBJ1-2, with D possibly TRBD1 on 6 matching bases. Trimming stripped 7 bases from V and 5 bases from J, with 20 bases between. Germline-derived CDR1 and CDR2 are MNHEY and SMNVEV (reference sequence). The CDR3 covers 15 residues. The CDR3 bases are TGTGCCAGCATCATTTACCCCACAGGGAAGTATGGCTACACCTTC. This encodes CASIIYPTGKYGYTF.

This sequence joins TRBV5-1 and TRBJ2-5; the D gene is possibly TRBD2 (6 bases). The V and J ends lost 2 bases and 3 bases respectively, with 8 bases between them. The CDR3 contains 13 residues. Germline CDR1 is SGHRS and CDR2 is YFSETQ. CDR3 DNA sequence: TGCGCCAGCAGCTTCGGAGGGGAAGAGACCCAGTACTTC. Translating gives CASSFGGEETQYF.

This clone was detected only once. The chain joins TRBV7-9 to TRBJ1-1; possible D gene TRBD1, 6 bases. The CDR3 has 13 residues. V lost 1 base, J lost 6 bases, and 9 bases lay in between. CDR1 and CDR2 (germline): SEHNR, FQNEAQ (reference sequence). In DNA form, the CDR3 reads TGTGCCAGCAGCTTAGGGTGGGGGCCTGAAGCTTTCTTT. Translating gives CASSLGWGPEAFF. The whole variable domain, filled in from reference TRBV7-9 and TRBJ1-1, reads DTGVSQNPRHKITKRGQNVTFRCDPISEHNRLYWYRQTLGQGPEFLTYFQNEAQLEKSRLLSDRFSAERPKGSFSTLEIQRTEQGDSAMYLCASSLGWGPEAFFGQGTRLTVV.

In nucleotides, the CDR3 is TGTGCCAGCTCACCACAAGGGGCTAACAATGAGCAGTTCTTC. Its protein is CASSPQGANNEQFF. V gene TRBV18 combines with J gene TRBJ2-1, with a tentative D call TRBD1 (5 bases). The CDR3 is made up of 14 amino acids. Germline values: CDR1 KGHSH, CDR2 LQKENI. Trimming pared 1 base from V and 5 bases from J, leaving 9 bases between.

This chain links TRBV5-5 with TRBJ1-3; the D gene is possibly TRBD1 (6 bases). Per the germline V gene, CDR1 is SGHKS and CDR2 is YYEKEE (reference sequence). V was cut by 7 bases and J by 0 bases, with 11 bases left in between. There are 14 residues in the CDR3. CDR3 in DNA: TGTGCCAGCGAACAGGGACACTCTGGAAACACCATATATTTT. It specifies CASEQGHSGNTIYF.

The CDR3: CASRHPGRVFETQYF. The DNA for the CDR3 is TGTGCCAGCAGACATCCGGGCAGGGTCTTTGAGACCCAGTACTTC. The J gene is TRBJ2-5, the V gene TRBV7-2; tentative D call: TRBD1 (5 bases). Looked up from germline, CDR1 is SGHTA and CDR2 is FQGNSA. This CDR3 spans 15 amino acids. V was pared by 6 bases and J by 5 bases, with 19 bases between.